This is a list of T cell receptor beta chains from one sample in a study of neurological immune-mediated disorders. TCRdb re-called the 5' RACE reads through MiXCR, storing one row per CDR3 protein. The table has 84,000 or so distinct CDR3 sequences, approximately 10% seen once; the top ten hold about 1.8%. Sample: PBMCs. The receptors were gathered from a man aged 40-50 years in good health. CDR3s include the opening cysteine and the closing phenylalanine or tryptophan.

TRBV12-3/TRBV12-4	TRBJ1-2	CASSLGGSNYGYTF
TRBV5-1	TRBJ2-7	CASSWERMRYEQYF
TRBV7-9	TRBJ2-4	CASSSGGVTKREGRDIQYF
TRBV27	TRBJ2-3	CASSRAASLGTQYF
TRBV10-3	TRBJ1-1	CAISPTGLNTEAFF
TRBV7-9	TRBJ2-7	CASSPPENRAGEQYF
TRBV20-1	TRBJ2-3	CSASGTSGFGEGSDTQYF
TRBV5-1	TRBJ1-2	CASSIRDSDNYGYTF
TRBV9	TRBJ1-5	CASSARQGGQPQHF
TRBV7-3	TRBJ1-1	CASSLTYLDTEAFF
TRBV5-1	TRBJ2-1	CASSFGQGRDEQFF
TRBV29-1	TRBJ2-5	CSAYRGETQYF
TRBV3-1	TRBJ2-5	CASSHFTSGRIWDQETQYF
TRBV29-1	TRBJ1-1	CSGGRGRNTEAFF
TRBV2	TRBJ2-3	CATASGFSTDTQYF
TRBV9	TRBJ2-3	CASSVSAGESDTQYF
TRBV29-1	TRBJ1-2	CSVTPPLGYSYTF
TRBV20-1	TRBJ1-5	CSASGGARQPQHF
TRBV3-1	TRBJ1-1	CASSQDRGTEAFF
TRBV9	TRBJ2-3	CASSVGARGWDTQYF
TRBV15	TRBJ2-7	CATSREVAGGYEQYF
TRBV11-2	TRBJ2-1	CASSGLLVLPNEQFF
TRBV20-1	TRBJ2-5	CSAKAGAGETQYF